The entry below describes one TCR beta chain. Antigen specificity is unknown. The data were taken from a study of T cells after yellow fever vaccination. Overall study results and limits: Compared with primary, the secondary response was weaker and peaked at day 5, not 15. Reappearing after the booster were most of the clones from primary vaccination (about 96% CD4, roughly 86% CD8).

From the 5' RACE reads, TCRdb called clonotypes with MiXCR, one entry per CDR3 protein. The sample has 500,000 to 650,000 distinct CDR3 sequences, about a sixth seen once. The CDR3 has 16 residues. V was pared by 1 base and J by 1 base, with 13 bases between. Germline lookup yields CDR1 SEHNR and CDR2 FQNEAQ (reference sequence). The receptor's source is a man aged 18 to 30 who received the YFV17D yellow fever vaccine. The gene calls are TRBV7-9 and TRBJ1-2; unclear D gene. The sequencing here drew on PBMCs, taken 5 days after the first yellow fever vaccination. The CDR3 reads CASSLGRTDRNYGYTF. CDR3 bases: TGTGCCAGCAGCTTAGGTCGGACGGACCGTAACTATGGCTACACCTTC.